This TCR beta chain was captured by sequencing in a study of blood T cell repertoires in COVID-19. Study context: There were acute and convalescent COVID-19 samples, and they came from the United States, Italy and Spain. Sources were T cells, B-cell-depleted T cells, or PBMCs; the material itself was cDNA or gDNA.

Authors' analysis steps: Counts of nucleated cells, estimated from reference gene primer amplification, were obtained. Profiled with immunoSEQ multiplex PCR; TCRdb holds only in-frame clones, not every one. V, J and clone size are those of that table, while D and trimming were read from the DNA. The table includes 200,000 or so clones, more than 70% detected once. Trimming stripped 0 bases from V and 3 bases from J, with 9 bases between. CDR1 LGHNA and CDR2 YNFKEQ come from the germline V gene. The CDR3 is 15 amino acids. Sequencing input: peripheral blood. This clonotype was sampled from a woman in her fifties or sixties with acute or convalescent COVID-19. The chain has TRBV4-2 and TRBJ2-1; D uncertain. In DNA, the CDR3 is TGTGCCAGCAGCCAAGACTATAGAGACTACAATGAGCAGTTCTTC. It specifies CASSQDYRDYNEQFF.